This TCR beta chain comes out of a study of blood T cell repertoires in COVID-19. Study-level background: The analysed material was cDNA or gDNA that came from T cells, B-cell-depleted T cells, or PBMCs.

As originally analysed: Amplified reference gene primers provided the basis for estimating nucleated cell counts. The repertoire was sequenced with immunoSEQ multiplex PCR; TCRdb's copy has only in-frame clones and lacks some. V and J calls plus clone size are reproduced from that table; the DNA served to infer D and trimming. The table lists 200,000 to 300,000 clones, about 79% of them singletons. Germline loops: CDR1 SGHNT, CDR2 YYREEE (reference sequence). Trimming took 4 bases from V and 6 from J; bases not matched to a gene: 10. CDR3 length equals 15 residues. The sequenced material came from peripheral blood. This TCR came from a man between 40 and 49 years old who had recovered from COVID-19. The chain links TRBV5-4 to TRBJ1-1; 9 bases match TRBD1. The CDR3 sequence is CASSNGGTGKAEAFF. The CDR3 DNA sequence: TGTGCCAGCAGCAACGGAGGGACAGGGAAGGCTGAAGCTTTCTTT.